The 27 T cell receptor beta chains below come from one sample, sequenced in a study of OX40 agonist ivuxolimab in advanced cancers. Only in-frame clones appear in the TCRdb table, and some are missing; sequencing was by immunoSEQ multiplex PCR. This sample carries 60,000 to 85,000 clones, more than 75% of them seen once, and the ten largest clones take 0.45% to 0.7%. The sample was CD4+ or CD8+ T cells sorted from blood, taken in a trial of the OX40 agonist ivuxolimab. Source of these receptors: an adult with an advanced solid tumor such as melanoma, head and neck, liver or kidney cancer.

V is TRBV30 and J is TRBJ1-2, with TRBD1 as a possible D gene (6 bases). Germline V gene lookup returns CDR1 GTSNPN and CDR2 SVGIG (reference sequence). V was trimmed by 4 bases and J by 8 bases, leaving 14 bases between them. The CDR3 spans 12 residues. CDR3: CAWTRGNGGYTF. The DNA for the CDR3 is TGTGCCTGGACTAGGGGGAACGGAGGCTACACCTTC.

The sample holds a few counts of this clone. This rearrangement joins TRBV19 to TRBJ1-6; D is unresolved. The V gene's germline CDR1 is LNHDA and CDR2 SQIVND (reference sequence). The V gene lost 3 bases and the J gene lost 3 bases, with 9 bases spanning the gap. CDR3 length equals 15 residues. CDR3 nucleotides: TGTGCCAGTAGTATCAGCGGGTTCTATAATTCACCCCTCCACTTT. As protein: CASSISGFYNSPLHF.

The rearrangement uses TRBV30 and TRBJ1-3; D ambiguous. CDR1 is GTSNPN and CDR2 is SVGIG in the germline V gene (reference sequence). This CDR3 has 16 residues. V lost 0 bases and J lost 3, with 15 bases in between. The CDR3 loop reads CAWSVPGGMGGNTIYF. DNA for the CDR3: TGTGCCTGGAGTGTACCAGGCGGGATGGGTGGAAACACCATATATTTT.

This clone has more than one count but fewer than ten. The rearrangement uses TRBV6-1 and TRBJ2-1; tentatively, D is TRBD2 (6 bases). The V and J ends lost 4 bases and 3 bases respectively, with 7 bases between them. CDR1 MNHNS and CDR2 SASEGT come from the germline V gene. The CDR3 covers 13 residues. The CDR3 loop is CASSGGLYNEQFF. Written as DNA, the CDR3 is TGTGCCAGCAGTGGGGGACTCTACAATGAGCAGTTCTTC.

This CDR3 is CASSLESWGTEAFF. The DNA of the CDR3 is TGCGCCAGCAGCTTGGAGTCCTGGGGCACTGAAGCTTTCTTT. The chain recombines TRBV5-1 with TRBJ1-1; D gene uncertain. This CDR3 has 14 amino acids. Germline-derived CDR1 and CDR2 are SGHRS and YFSETQ. V lost 0 bases, J lost 4 bases, and 10 bases lay in between. The variable domain in full, completed from reference TRBV5-1 and TRBJ1-1, reads KAGVTQTPRYLIKTRGQQVTLSCSPISGHRSVSWYQQTPGQGLQFLFEYFSETQRNKGNFPGRFSGRQFSNSRSEMNVSTLELGDSALYLCASSLESWGTEAFFGQGTRLTVV.

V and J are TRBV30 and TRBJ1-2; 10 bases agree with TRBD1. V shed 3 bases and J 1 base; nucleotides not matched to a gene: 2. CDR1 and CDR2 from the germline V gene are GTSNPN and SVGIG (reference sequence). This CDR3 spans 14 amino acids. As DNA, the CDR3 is TGTGCCTGGAGGGACAGGGGGTTTAACTATGGCTACACCTTC. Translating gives CAWRDRGFNYGYTF.

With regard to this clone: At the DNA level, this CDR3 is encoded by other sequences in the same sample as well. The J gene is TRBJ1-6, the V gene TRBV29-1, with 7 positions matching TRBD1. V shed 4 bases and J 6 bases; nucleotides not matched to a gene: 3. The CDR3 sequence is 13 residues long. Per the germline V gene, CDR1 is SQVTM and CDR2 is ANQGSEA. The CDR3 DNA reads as TGCAGCGTTGGACAGGGCGGTAATTCACCCCTCCACTTT. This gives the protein CSVGQGGNSPLHF.

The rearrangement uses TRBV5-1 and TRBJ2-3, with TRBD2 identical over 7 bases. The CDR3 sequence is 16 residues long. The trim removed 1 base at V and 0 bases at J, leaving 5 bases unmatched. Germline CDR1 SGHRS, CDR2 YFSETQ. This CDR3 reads CASSLRPSGSTDTQYF. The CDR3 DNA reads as TGCGCCAGCAGCTTGCGTCCTAGCGGTAGCACAGATACGCAGTATTTT.

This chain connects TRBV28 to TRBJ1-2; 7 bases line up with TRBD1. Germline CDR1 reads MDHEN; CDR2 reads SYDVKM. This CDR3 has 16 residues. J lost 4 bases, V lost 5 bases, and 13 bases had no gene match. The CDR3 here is CASSMGTAQYLYGYTF. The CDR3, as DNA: TGTGCCAGCAGTATGGGGACAGCTCAATACCTCTATGGCTACACCTTC.

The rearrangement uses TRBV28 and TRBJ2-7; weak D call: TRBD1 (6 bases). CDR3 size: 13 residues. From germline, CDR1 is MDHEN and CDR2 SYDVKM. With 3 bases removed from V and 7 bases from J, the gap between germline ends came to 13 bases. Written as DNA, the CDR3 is TGTGCCAGCAGTTTTTGGGGGCGCGAGGAGCAGTACTTC. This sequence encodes CASSFWGREEQYF.

CDR3 sequence: CAAYSGANVLTF. The CDR3, as DNA: TGTGCCGCGTACTCTGGGGCCAACGTCCTGACTTTC. This chain connects TRBV30 to TRBJ2-6; no definite D call. Trimming shortened V by 8 bases and J by 0 bases, and 5 bases separated the two germline ends. Looked up from germline, CDR1 is GTSNPN and CDR2 is SVGIG (reference sequence). This CDR3 comprises 12 residues.

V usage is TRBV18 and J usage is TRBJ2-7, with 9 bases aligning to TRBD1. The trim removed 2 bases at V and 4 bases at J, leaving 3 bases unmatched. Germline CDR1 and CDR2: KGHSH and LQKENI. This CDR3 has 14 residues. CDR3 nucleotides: TGTGCCAGCTCACCAGGGACAGGGATGTACGAGCAGTACTTC. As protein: CASSPGTGMYEQYF.

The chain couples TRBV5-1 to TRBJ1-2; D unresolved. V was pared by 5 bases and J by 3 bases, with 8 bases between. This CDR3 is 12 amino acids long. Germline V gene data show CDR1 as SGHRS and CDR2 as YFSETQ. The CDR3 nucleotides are TGCGCCAGCAGTGACACCGACTATGGCTACACCTTC. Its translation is CASSDTDYGYTF.

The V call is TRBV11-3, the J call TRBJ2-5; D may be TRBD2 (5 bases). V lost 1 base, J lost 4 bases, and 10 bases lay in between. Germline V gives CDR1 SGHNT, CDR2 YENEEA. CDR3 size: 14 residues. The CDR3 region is CASSLGGLSETQYF. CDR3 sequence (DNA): TGTGCCAGCAGCTTAGGAGGACTCTCAGAGACCCAGTACTTC.

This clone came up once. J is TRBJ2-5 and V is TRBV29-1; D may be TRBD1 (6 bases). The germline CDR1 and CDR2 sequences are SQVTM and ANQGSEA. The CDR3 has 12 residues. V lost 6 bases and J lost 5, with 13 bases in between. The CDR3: CSVQTGRETQYF. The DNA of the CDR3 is TGCAGCGTCCAAACAGGGCGGGAGACCCAGTACTTC.

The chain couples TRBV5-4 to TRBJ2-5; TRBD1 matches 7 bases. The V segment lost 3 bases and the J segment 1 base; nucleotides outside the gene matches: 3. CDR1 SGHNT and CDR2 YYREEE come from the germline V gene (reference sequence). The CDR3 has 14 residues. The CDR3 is CASSSGQPQETQYF. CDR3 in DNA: TGTGCCAGCAGCTCGGGACAGCCCCAAGAGACCCAGTACTTC. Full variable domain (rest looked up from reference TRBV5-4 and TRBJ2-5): ETGVTQSPTHLIKTRGQQVTLRCSSQSGHNTVSWYQQALGQGPQFIFQYYREEENGRGNFPPRFSGLQFPNYSSELNVNALELDDSALYLCASSSGQPQETQYFGPGTRLLVL.

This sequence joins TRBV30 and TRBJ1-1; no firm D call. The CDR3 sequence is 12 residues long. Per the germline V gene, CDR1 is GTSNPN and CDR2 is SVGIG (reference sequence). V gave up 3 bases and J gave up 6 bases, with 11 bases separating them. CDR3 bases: TGTGCCTGGAGCCGCGACGAAGCTGAAGCTTTCTTT. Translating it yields CAWSRDEAEAFF.

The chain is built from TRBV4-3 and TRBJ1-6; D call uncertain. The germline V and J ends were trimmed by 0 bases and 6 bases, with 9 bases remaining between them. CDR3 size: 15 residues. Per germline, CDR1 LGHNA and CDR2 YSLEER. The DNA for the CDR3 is TGCGCCAGCAGCCAAGATTATCGAGTTAATTCACCCCTCCACTTT. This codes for CASSQDYRVNSPLHF.

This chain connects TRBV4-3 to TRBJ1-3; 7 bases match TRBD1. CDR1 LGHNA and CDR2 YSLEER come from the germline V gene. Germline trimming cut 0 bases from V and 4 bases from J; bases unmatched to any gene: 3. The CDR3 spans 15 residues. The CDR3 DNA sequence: TGCGCCAGCAGCCAAGATAAGGGGGCGGGAAACACCATATATTTT. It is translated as CASSQDKGAGNTIYF.

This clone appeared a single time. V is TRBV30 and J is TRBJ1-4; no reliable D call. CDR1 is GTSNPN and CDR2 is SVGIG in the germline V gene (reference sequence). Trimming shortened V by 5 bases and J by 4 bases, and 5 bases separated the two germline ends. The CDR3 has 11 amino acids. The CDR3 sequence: CAWDHNEKLFF. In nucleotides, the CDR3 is TGTGCCTGGGACCATAATGAAAAACTGTTTTTT.

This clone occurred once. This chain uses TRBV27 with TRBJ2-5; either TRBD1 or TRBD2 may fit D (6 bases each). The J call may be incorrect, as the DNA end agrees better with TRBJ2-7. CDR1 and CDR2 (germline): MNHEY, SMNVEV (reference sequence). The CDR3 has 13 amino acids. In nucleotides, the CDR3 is TGTGCCAGCAGTTTAGAGGGGGGCTACGAGCAGTACTTC. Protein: CASSLEGGYEQYF.

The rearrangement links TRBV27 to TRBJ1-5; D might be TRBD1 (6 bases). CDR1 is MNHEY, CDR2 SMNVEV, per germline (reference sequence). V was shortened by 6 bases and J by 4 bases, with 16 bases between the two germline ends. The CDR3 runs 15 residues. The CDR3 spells CASRHKPQGNQPQHF. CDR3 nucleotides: TGTGCCAGCAGACACAAACCACAGGGAAATCAGCCCCAGCATTTT.

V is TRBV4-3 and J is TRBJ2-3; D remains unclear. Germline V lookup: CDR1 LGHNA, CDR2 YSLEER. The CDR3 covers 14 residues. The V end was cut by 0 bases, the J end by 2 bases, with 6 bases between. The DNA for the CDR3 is TGCGCCAGCAGCCAAGAAAGGTTCACAGATACGCAGTATTTT. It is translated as CASSQERFTDTQYF.

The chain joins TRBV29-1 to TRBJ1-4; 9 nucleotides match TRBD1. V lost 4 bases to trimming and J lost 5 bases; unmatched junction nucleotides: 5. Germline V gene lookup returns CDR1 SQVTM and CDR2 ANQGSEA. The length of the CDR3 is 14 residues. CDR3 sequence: CSVGVTGGNEKLFF. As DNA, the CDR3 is TGCAGCGTTGGGGTGACAGGGGGGAATGAAAAACTGTTTTTT.

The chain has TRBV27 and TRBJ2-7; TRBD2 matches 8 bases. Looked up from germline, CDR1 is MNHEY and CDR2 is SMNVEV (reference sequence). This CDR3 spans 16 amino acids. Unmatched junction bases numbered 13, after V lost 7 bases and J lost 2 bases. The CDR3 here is CASIGLIAGPTYEQYF. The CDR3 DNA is TGTGCCAGCATTGGCCTCATAGCGGGACCCACCTACGAGCAGTACTTC.

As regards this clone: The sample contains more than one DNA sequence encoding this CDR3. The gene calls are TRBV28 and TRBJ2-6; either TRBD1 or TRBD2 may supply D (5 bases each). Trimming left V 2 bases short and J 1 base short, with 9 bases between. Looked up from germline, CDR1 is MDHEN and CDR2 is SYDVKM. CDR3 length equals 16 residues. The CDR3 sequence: CASSLGGLSGANVLTF. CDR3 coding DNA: TGTGCCAGCAGTTTAGGGGGATTATCTGGGGCCAACGTCCTGACTTTC.

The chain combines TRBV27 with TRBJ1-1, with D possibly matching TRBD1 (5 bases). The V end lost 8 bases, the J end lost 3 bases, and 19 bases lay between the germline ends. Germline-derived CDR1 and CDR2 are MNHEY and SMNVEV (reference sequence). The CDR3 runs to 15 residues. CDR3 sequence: CASPSTWEGDTEAFF. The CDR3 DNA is TGTGCCAGCCCCTCGACGTGGGAAGGGGACACTGAAGCTTTCTTT.